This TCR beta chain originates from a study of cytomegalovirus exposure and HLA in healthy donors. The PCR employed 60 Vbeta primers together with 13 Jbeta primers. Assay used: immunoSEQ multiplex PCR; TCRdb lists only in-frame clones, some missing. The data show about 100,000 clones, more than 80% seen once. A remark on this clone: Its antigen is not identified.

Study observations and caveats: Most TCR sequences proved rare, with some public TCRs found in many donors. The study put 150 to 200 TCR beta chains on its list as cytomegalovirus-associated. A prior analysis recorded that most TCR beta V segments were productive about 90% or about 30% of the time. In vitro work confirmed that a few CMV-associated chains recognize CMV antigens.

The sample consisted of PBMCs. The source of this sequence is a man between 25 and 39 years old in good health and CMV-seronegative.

The CDR3 spells CASSETWAGGIYEQYF. For the CDR3, the DNA is TGCGCCAGCAGCGAGACTTGGGCAGGGGGCATCTACGAGCAGTACTTC. The chain carries TRBV4-1 and TRBJ2-7; 8 bases line up with TRBD1. Germline CDR1 and CDR2: MGHRA and YSYEKL. This CDR3 comprises 16 residues. After removal of 5 bases from V and 3 bases from J, the junction contained 12 bases not matched to a gene.